The 14 T cell receptor beta chains below all came from one sample that was sequenced in a study of immune cell composition in non-small cell lung cancer. Normal lung was sampled as far from the tumour as possible, at least 3 cm. Profiling relied on immunoSEQ multiplex PCR, and the TCRdb table lists in-frame clones only, not all of them. Among around 6,000 clones, about 74% were seen once, and the ten largest hold roughly 5.8%. The sequenced material came from non-adjacent lung tissue. These receptor sequences come from a human donor with non-small cell lung cancer.

This clone was recorded only once. V gene TRBV5-1 combines with J gene TRBJ2-1; TRBD2 aligns across 8 bases. The CDR3 is 15 residues long. Germline lookup yields CDR1 SGHRS and CDR2 YFSETQ. Trimming removed 0 bases from V and 9 bases from J; junction bases left unmatched: 8. The CDR3 loop reads CASSLALRGVREQFF. CDR3 nucleotide sequence: TGCGCCAGCAGCTTGGCCTTGCGGGGGGTACGTGAGCAGTTCTTC. Using reference TRBV5-1 and TRBJ2-1 for the parts outside the CDR3, the full variable domain is KAGVTQTPRYLIKTRGQQVTLSCSPISGHRSVSWYQQTPGQGLQFLFEYFSETQRNKGNFPGRFSGRQFSNSRSEMNVSTLELGDSALYLCASSLALRGVREQFFGPGTRLTVL.

V and J are TRBV25-1 and TRBJ1-5, with 9 nucleotides matching TRBD1. V trimming: 5 bases; J trimming: 6 bases; junction bases outside the gene matches: 8. The germline gives CDR1 MGHDK, CDR2 SYGVNS. The CDR3 is 15 residues long. CDR3 DNA: TGTGCCAGCAGTCCCTTGGGACAGGGAGGTCAGCCCCAGCATTTT. Translated, it gives CASSPLGQGGQPQHF.

The chain carries TRBV7-2 and TRBJ1-3; D not resolved. This CDR3 has 14 amino acids. V was clipped by 5 bases and J by 2 bases, with 10 bases between them. The germline V gene has CDR1 SGHTA and CDR2 FQGNSA. The CDR3 bases are TGTGCCAGCAGCCCCGACGCGGCTGGAAACACCATATATTTT. It translates to CASSPDAAGNTIYF.

The chain uses TRBV28 and TRBJ2-1; 9 nucleotides align to TRBD2. The V and J ends lost 3 bases and 6 bases, in that order; junction bases with no gene match: 3. This CDR3 comprises 14 residues. Germline V gene data show CDR1 as MDHEN and CDR2 as SYDVKM. CDR3 protein: CASSFGGGGNEQFF. The CDR3 nucleotides read TGTGCCAGCAGTTTCGGCGGGGGGGGCAATGAGCAGTTCTTC.

Within the sample, this clone is large (0.1 to 1%). The chain employs TRBV9 and TRBJ1-1; no clear D gene. From germline, CDR1 is SGDLS and CDR2 YYNGEE. The V gene lost 0 bases and the J gene lost 0 bases, with 3 bases spanning the gap. The CDR3 length is 13 residues. The CDR3 sequence: CASSVAVNTEAFF. The CDR3, as DNA: TGTGCCAGCAGCGTAGCGGTGAACACTGAAGCTTTCTTT.

The V gene is TRBV7-8, the J gene TRBJ2-5, with unresolved D. V dropped 7 bases and J dropped 2 bases, with 14 bases sitting between them. This CDR3 contains 14 residues. Per germline, CDR1 SGHVS and CDR2 FQNEAQ. Here the CDR3 reads CASTSAAIQETQYF. DNA of the CDR3: TGTGCCAGCACCTCAGCAGCTATTCAAGAGACCCAGTACTTC. Using reference TRBV7-8 and TRBJ2-5 for the parts outside the CDR3, the full variable domain is GAGVSQSPRYKVAKRGQDVALRCDPISGHVSLFWYQQALGQGPEFLTYFQNEAQLDKSGLPSDRFFAERPEGSVSTLKIQRTQQEDSAVYLCASTSAAIQETQYFGPGTRLLVL.

The CDR3 DNA sequence: TGTGCCAGCAGCGCTCAGGGGTTTGCCGGGGAGCTGTTTTTT. Translation: CASSAQGFAGELFF. The V call is TRBV11-2, the J call TRBJ2-2; a weak D match, TRBD1 (6 bases). This CDR3 spans 14 amino acids. V lost 5 bases and J lost 6, with 13 bases in between. CDR1 and CDR2 from the germline V gene are SGHAT and FQNNGV.

V gene TRBV7-9 combines with J gene TRBJ2-7; a weak D match, TRBD1 (5 bases). The CDR3 contains 13 residues. The V end lost 7 bases, the J end lost 0 bases, and 10 bases lay between the germline ends. CDR1 SEHNR and CDR2 FQNEAQ come from the germline V gene (reference sequence). The CDR3 region is CASNTGFSYEQYF. In DNA form, the CDR3 reads TGTGCCAGCAATACAGGCTTCTCCTACGAGCAGTACTTC. Supplemented by reference TRBV7-9 and TRBJ2-7, the full variable domain reads DTGVSQNPRHKITKRGQNVTFRCDPISEHNRLYWYRQTLGQGPEFLTYFQNEAQLEKSRLLSDRFSAERPKGSFSTLEIQRTEQGDSAMYLCASNTGFSYEQYFGPGTRLTVT.

J is TRBJ1-2 and V is TRBV28; 12 nucleotides align to TRBD1. CDR1 and CDR2 (germline): MDHEN, SYDVKM. After removal of 11 bases from V and 11 bases from J, the junction contained 15 bases not matched to a gene. The CDR3 runs to 14 residues. DNA of the CDR3: TGTGCCGGCCGCCCCCCCGGGACAGGGGGCCGTTACACCTTC. This encodes CAGRPPGTGGRYTF.

V and J are TRBV10-2 and TRBJ1-1; no firm D call. Germline CDR1 is WSHSY and CDR2 is SAAADI. V dropped 2 bases and J dropped 1 base, with 5 bases sitting between them. The CDR3 spans 13 residues. This chain's CDR3 is CASSEAGNTEAFF. CDR3 DNA sequence: TGCGCCAGCAGTGAGGCGGGGAACACTGAAGCTTTCTTT.

The gene calls are TRBV29-1 and TRBJ1-3; D call uncertain. Trimming removed 5 bases at V and 1 base at J, with 9 bases between. Germline-derived CDR1 and CDR2 are SQVTM and ANQGSEA. This CDR3 region has 13 residues. The CDR3 DNA is TGCAGCGTTCTCACGGGGTCTGGAAACACCATATATTTT. This gives the protein CSVLTGSGNTIYF.

V and J are TRBV19 and TRBJ2-1, with a weak D call TRBD1 (5 bases). Germline V gene data show CDR1 as LNHDA and CDR2 as SQIVND (reference sequence). There are 15 residues in the CDR3. Trimming left V 3 bases short and J 1 base short, with 10 bases between. CDR3 residues: CASSINPGSYNEQFF. The CDR3 nucleotides read TGTGCCAGTAGTATTAACCCAGGGTCCTACAATGAGCAGTTCTTC.

This rearrangement joins TRBV27 to TRBJ2-3; 8 nucleotides match TRBD2. The CDR3 runs to 13 residues. CDR1 is MNHEY and CDR2 is SMNVEV in the germline V gene (reference sequence). V was pared by 6 bases and J by 5 bases, with 4 bases of the junction left unmatched. The CDR3: CASRRGAGDTQYF. DNA for the CDR3: TGTGCCAGCAGGCGGGGGGCAGGAGATACGCAGTATTTT.

This rearrangement joins TRBV2 to TRBJ1-6; TRBD1 matches at 9 bases. The CDR3 totals 13 residues. The V gene end was trimmed by 7 bases and the J gene end by 10 bases; junction bases not matched to a gene: 5. Germline CDR1 and CDR2: SNHLY and FYNNEI. The DNA for the CDR3 is TGTGCCAGCAAGGACAGGGGAGGATCACCCCTCCACTTT. The encoded protein is CASKDRGGSPLHF.